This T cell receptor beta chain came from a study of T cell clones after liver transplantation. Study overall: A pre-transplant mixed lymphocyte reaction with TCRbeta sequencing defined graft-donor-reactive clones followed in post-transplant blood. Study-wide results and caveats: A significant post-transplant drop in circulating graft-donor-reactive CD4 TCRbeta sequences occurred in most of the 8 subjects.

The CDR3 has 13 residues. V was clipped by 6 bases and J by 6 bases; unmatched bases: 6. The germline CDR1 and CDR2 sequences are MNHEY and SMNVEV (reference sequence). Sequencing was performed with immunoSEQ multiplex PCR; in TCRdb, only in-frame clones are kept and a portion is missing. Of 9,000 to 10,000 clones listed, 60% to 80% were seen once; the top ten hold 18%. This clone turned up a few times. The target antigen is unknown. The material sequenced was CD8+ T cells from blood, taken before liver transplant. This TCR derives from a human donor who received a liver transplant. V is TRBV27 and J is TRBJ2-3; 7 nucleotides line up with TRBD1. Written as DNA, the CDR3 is TGTGCCAGCAGACTACTACAGGGGGATACGCAGTATTTT. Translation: CASRLLQGDTQYF.